The 14 T cell receptor beta chains below come from one sample, sequenced in a study of control samples from healthy donors and cancer patients. The table came from immunoSEQ multiplex PCR; TCRdb's copy has only in-frame clones and leaves some out. The sample shows about 97,000 clones, around 88% of them seen only once. The sequencing sample was made of blood. The receptors come from a man aged 30 to 39 in good health.

The chain couples TRBV11-2 to TRBJ1-1; D remains unclear. This CDR3 is built from 14 residues. Deletions cut 5 bases from V and 8 bases from J, with 18 bases between. Germline loops: CDR1 SGHAT, CDR2 FQNNGV. This CDR3 is CASSGLDRMAEAFF. In DNA form, the CDR3 reads TGTGCCAGCAGCGGCCTCGATCGAATGGCGGAAGCTTTCTTT. Variable domain in full (rest from reference TRBV11-2 and TRBJ1-1): EAGVAQSPRYKIIEKRQSVAFWCNPISGHATLYWYQQILGQGPKLLIQFQNNGVVDDSQLPKDRFSAERLKGVDSTLKIQPAKLEDSAVYLCASSGLDRMAEAFFGQGTRLTVV.

J is TRBJ2-5 and V is TRBV28; 9 bases align to TRBD1. The CDR3 covers 14 residues. Germline CDR1 and CDR2: MDHEN and SYDVKM. The J segment lost 4 bases and the V segment lost 3 bases, leaving 3 bases of the junction unmatched. CDR3 protein: CASSFTGGGETQYF. The CDR3 DNA reads TGTGCCAGCAGTTTCACAGGGGGCGGAGAGACCCAGTACTTC.

The rearrangement links TRBV7-9 to TRBJ2-5, with D possibly matching TRBD1 (5 bases). Trimming stripped 5 bases from V and 5 bases from J, with 9 bases between. CDR3 length: 12 amino acids. In germline, CDR1 is SEHNR, CDR2 FQNEAQ (reference sequence). The CDR3 coding sequence is TGTGCCAGCAGCAAAGGGGATGAGACCCAGTACTTC. The encoded protein is CASSKGDETQYF.

This rearrangement joins TRBV4-2 to TRBJ1-1; TRBD1 is a possible D gene (6 bases). V was trimmed by 3 bases and J by 7 bases, leaving 12 bases between them. The germline V gene encodes CDR1 LGHNA and CDR2 YNFKEQ. CDR3 length: 13 amino acids. The CDR3 protein is CASSQEGRGEAFF. The DNA for the CDR3 is TGTGCCAGCAGCCAGGAGGGCAGGGGTGAAGCTTTCTTT.

This sequence joins TRBV5-1 and TRBJ2-2; no definite D call. The CDR3 covers 15 residues. The germline V and J ends were trimmed by 2 bases and 6 bases, with 14 bases remaining between them. Per germline, CDR1 SGHRS and CDR2 YFSETQ. The CDR3 loop reads CASSFITNTAGELFF. The CDR3 coding sequence is TGCGCCAGCAGCTTCATAACGAATACGGCCGGGGAGCTGTTTTTT. Drawing the rest from reference TRBV5-1 and TRBJ2-2, the complete variable domain is KAGVTQTPRYLIKTRGQQVTLSCSPISGHRSVSWYQQTPGQGLQFLFEYFSETQRNKGNFPGRFSGRQFSNSRSEMNVSTLELGDSALYLCASSFITNTAGELFFGEGSRLTVL.

This clone was observed a single time. The chain is built from TRBV19 and TRBJ1-2; tentative D call: TRBD1 (6 bases). This CDR3 is 14 amino acids long. Germline-derived CDR1 and CDR2 are LNHDA and SQIVND (reference sequence). V shed 5 bases and J shed 5 bases, with 15 bases lying between them. CDR3 DNA: TGTGCCAGTAGTCCGGGGGCGCCGTCGTATGGCTACACCTTC. Encoded protein: CASSPGAPSYGYTF.

The chain recombines TRBV9 with TRBJ1-1, with D maybe TRBD1 (5 bases). CDR3 length equals 13 residues. The ends were cut back, 3 bases at V and 0 bases at J, with 6 bases in the middle. CDR1 is SGDLS, CDR2 YYNGEE, per germline. CDR3 DNA: TGTGCCAGCAGCGCGACAGTGAACACTGAAGCTTTCTTT. Residues: CASSATVNTEAFF. Based on the CDR3 plus reference TRBV9 and TRBJ1-1, the full variable domain is DSGVTQTPKHLITATGQRVTLRCSPRSGDLSVYWYQQSLDQGLQFLIQYYNGEERAKGNILERFSAQQFPDLHSELNLSSLELGDSALYFCASSATVNTEAFFGQGTRLTVV.

The rearrangement links TRBV19 to TRBJ2-3; the match to TRBD2 covers 7 bases. The CDR3 is made up of 14 amino acids. CDR1 and CDR2 from the germline V gene are LNHDA and SQIVND (reference sequence). V gave up 6 bases and J gave up 4 bases; unmatched junction bases: 7. This CDR3 is CASRSLGRADTQYF. CDR3 nucleotide sequence: TGTGCCAGTAGGAGCCTTGGGAGGGCAGATACGCAGTATTTT.

This clone was seen only a few times. This rearrangement joins TRBV6-6 to TRBJ2-7; TRBD1 matches at 9 bases. The CDR3 is made up of 14 amino acids. The trim removed 7 bases at V and 3 bases at J, leaving 7 bases unmatched. Germline V gene lookup returns CDR1 MNHNY and CDR2 SVGAGI (reference sequence). The CDR3 DNA follows: TGTGCCAGCACCCTGGGACAGGGTCACTACGAGCAGTACTTC. Translated: CASTLGQGHYEQYF.

This clone showed up just a few times. The rearrangement joins TRBV28 to TRBJ1-5, with TRBD1 as a possible D gene (5 bases). Looked up from germline, CDR1 is MDHEN and CDR2 is SYDVKM. V was clipped by 2 bases and J by 3 bases, with 11 bases between them. The CDR3 has 15 residues. CDR3 DNA sequence: TGTGCCAGCAGTTTAGGGGGACTGATCAATCAGCCCCAGCATTTT. Residues: CASSLGGLINQPQHF.

The chain carries TRBV27 and TRBJ2-1; D may be TRBD2 (6 bases). CDR3 length: 16 residues. Trimming cost V 2 bases and J 2 bases, with 13 bases left between them. Germline CDR1 MNHEY, CDR2 SMNVEV (reference sequence). The CDR3 nucleotides are TGTGCCAGCAGTTTAAATTCAAGGACTACCTACAATGAGCAGTTCTTC. This encodes CASSLNSRTTYNEQFF.

This clone has a single count. The rearrangement links TRBV4-1 to TRBJ2-7; 8 nucleotides match TRBD2. This CDR3 has 14 residues. Trimming cost V 0 bases and J 6 bases; bases outside gene matches: 4. Per germline, CDR1 MGHRA and CDR2 YSYEKL. CDR3 in amino acids: CASSQDWAGGEQYV. CDR3 DNA sequence: TGCGCCAGCAGCCAAGATTGGGCGGGGGGCGAGCAGTACGTC.

This clone was counted once. The CDR3 nucleotides are TGCGCCAGCAGCCGGAGCGGAAAAGAGACCCAGTACTTC. Protein product: CASSRSGKETQYF. The chain is built from TRBV5-1 and TRBJ2-5; D is perhaps TRBD2 (5 bases). Germline V gives CDR1 SGHRS, CDR2 YFSETQ. The CDR3 contains 13 residues. Trimming shortened V by 4 bases and J by 3 bases, and 10 bases separated the two germline ends.

This chain connects TRBV5-1 to TRBJ2-5, with TRBD1 as a possible D gene (5 bases). Looked up from germline, CDR1 is SGHRS and CDR2 is YFSETQ. V was clipped by 5 bases and J by 5 bases, with 10 bases between them. The CDR3 has 12 residues. This CDR3 is CASRQGTETQYF. CDR3 in DNA: TGCGCCAGCAGGCAGGGTACGGAGACCCAGTACTTC.